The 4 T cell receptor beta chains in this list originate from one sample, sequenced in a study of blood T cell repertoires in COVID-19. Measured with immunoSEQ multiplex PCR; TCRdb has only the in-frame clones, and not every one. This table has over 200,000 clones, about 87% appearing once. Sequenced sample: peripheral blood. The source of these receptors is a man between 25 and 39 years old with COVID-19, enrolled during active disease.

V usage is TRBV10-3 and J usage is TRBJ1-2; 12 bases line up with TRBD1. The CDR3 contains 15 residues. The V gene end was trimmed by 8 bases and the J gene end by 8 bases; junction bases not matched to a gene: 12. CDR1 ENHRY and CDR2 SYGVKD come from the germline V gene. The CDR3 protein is CAILEDRDRGLGYTF. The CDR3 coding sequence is TGTGCCATCCTGGAGGACCGGGACAGGGGGCTAGGCTACACCTTC.

CDR3 bases: TGTGCCAGTAGTAACAGGGGTTACACCGGGGAGCTGTTTTTT. Translating gives CASSNRGYTGELFF. The chain has TRBV19 and TRBJ2-2; TRBD1 matches at 7 bases. Germline V gene sequence: CDR1 LNHDA, CDR2 SQIVND (reference sequence). V shed 4 bases and J 3 bases; nucleotides not matched to a gene: 2. The CDR3 length is 14 residues.

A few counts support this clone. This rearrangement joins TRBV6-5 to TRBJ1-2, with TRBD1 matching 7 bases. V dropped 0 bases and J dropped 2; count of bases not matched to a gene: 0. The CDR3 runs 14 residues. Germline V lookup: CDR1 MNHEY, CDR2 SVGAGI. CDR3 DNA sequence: TGTGCCAGCAGTTACTCGACAGGGAACTATGGCTACACCTTC. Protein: CASSYSTGNYGYTF.

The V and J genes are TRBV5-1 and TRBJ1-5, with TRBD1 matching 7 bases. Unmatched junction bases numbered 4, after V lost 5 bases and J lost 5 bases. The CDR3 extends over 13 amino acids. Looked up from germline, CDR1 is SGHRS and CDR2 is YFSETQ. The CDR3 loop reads CASSTGVDQPQHF. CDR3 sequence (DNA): TGCGCCAGCAGTACAGGGGTGGATCAGCCCCAGCATTTT.